One and the same sample provided the 7 T cell receptor beta chains below, sequenced in a study of tumor-infiltrating lymphocytes in primary liver carcinoma. Production of TCR beta cDNA used approximately 0.55 ug total RNA together with a constant-region primer. Employing slightly modified ARM-PCR, three nested multiplex PCR rounds were run, and these gave rise to the TCR beta libraries. A C-beta reverse primer was combined with TRBV1-TRBV30 forward primers in the first two PCR rounds, and each round had approximately 10 cycles. Each CDR3 protein is one row after TCRdb ran MiXCR on the multiplex PCR reads. The table records 100,000 or so distinct CDR3 sequences, roughly 80% of them present only once. Co-extraction yielded RNA and DNA from roughly 21-30 mg of unsorted bulk tissue. Sequenced material: liver tumor tissue from sampling region 3. The subset denotes: tumor region T3, left-lateral pole. Receptor source: a man aged 40-49 years with primary liver carcinoma and hepatitis B virus infection.

A note on this clonotype: Likely a read error: the CDR3 ends without its conserved phenylalanine or tryptophan. This chain links TRBV11-2 with TRBJ2-6; the D gene is possibly TRBD1 (5 bases). Germline lookup yields CDR1 SGHAT and CDR2 FQNNGV. The CDR3 has 15 amino acids. The CDR3 loop reads CASSIGRAGTNVLTL. The CDR3 DNA reads as TGTGCCAGCAGCATTGGCAGGGCTGGGACCAACGTCCTGACTTTA.

This clonotype was detected a few times. As the CDR3 is not closed by the conserved phenylalanine or tryptophan, this likely results from a read error. The gene calls are TRBV12-3 or TRBV12-4 and TRBJ2-5; the D gene is possibly TRBD1 (6 bases). The CDR3 runs to 14 residues. The CDR3 region has the DNA TGTGCCAGCAGCCCAGGGGTGGTTCAAGAGACACAGTACCTC. Translated: CASSPGVVQETQYL.

In regard to this clonotype: One end of the junction is discordant with germline, which a read error may explain. J is TRBJ2-3 and V is TRBV4-2; maybe TRBD2 (6 bases). CDR1 and CDR2 from the germline V gene are LGHNA and YNFKEQ. The CDR3 has 15 residues. The CDR3 is CASSLTSISPDTQYF. CDR3 bases: TGTGCCAGTAGCCTGACTAGTATAAGCCCAGATACGCAGTATTTT.

Comment on this clonotype: The junction departs from the called germline gene at one end, perhaps through a read error. The chain carries TRBV4-1 and TRBJ1-2, with D perhaps matching TRBD1 (6 bases). Per germline, CDR1 MGHRA and CDR2 YSYEKL. The CDR3 spans 16 residues. CDR3 nucleotide sequence: TGCGCCAGCAGCCCGTCCTGGGAAAGGGGGAGCTATGGTTACACCTTC. Protein product: CASSPSWERGSYGYTF.

This clonotype appeared once. V is TRBV7-9 and J is TRBJ2-1; tentatively, D is TRBD1 (5 bases). Per the germline V gene, CDR1 is SEHNR and CDR2 is FQNEAQ (reference sequence). This CDR3 is 15 amino acids long. The DNA of the CDR3 is TGTACAAGCAATGACAGTTTATCCGAAAACAATGAGCAGTTCTTC. It translates to CTSNDSLSENNEQFF. The whole variable domain, remainder taken from reference TRBV7-9 and TRBJ2-1, is DTGVSQNPRHKITKRGQNVTFRCDPISEHNRLYWYRQTLGQGPEFLTYFQNEAQLEKSRLLSDRFSAERPKGSFSTLEIQRTEQGDSAMYLCTSNDSLSENNEQFFGPGTRLTVL.

With respect to this clonotype: The junction and the germline gene differ at one end; a read error may be behind it. The J gene is TRBJ2-7, the V gene TRBV14; D gene uncertain. This CDR3 is built from 16 residues. The V gene's germline CDR1 is SGHDN and CDR2 FVKESK. The CDR3 coding sequence is TGTGCCAGCAACCAAGGTTCGCAGTCATTCACCTACGAGCAGTACTTC. Amino acids: CASNQGSQSFTYEQYF.

As regards this clonotype: One end of the junction is discordant with germline, which a read error may explain. V is TRBV29-1 and J is TRBJ2-3, with D maybe TRBD2 (5 bases). Germline CDR1 SQVTM, CDR2 ANQGSEA. The CDR3 consists of 17 residues. The CDR3 coding sequence is TGCAGCGTTATGTGGTCCGGGATAGGCTTTGATAGAGATACGCAATATTTT. Translating it yields CSVMWSGIGFDRDTQYF.